This entry lists 12 T cell receptor beta chains sequenced from one sample in a study of shared clonotypes between healthy human individuals. The protocol was immunoSEQ multiplex PCR, while the TCRdb copy is restricted to in-frame clones and leaves out a portion. This sample has roughly 380,000 clones, with roughly 96% found just once. Sequencing was carried out using memory CD8+ T cells sorted from blood. Documented subset: CD45RO+ cells pooled with CCR7-negative TemRA cells. These TCRs come from a man aged 30-40 years in good health.

The chain recombines TRBV4-1 with TRBJ2-1; 7 bases map to TRBD1. The CDR3 consists of 14 residues. V dropped 4 bases and J dropped 7; count of bases not matched to a gene: 7. Germline CDR1 MGHRA, CDR2 YSYEKL. In DNA form, the CDR3 reads TGCGCCAGCAGCCGAATCGACAGGGAAAATGAGCAGTTCTTC. Protein product: CASSRIDRENEQFF.

V usage is TRBV30 and J usage is TRBJ2-7, with a tentative D call TRBD1 (5 bases). The V and J ends lost 2 bases and 2 bases respectively, with 10 bases between them. The CDR3 is 13 residues long. The germline CDR1 and CDR2 sequences are GTSNPN and SVGIG (reference sequence). CDR3 region: CAWSWGPTYEQYF. The CDR3 DNA is TGTGCCTGGAGTTGGGGCCCGACCTACGAGCAGTACTTC. The full variable domain, its missing parts supplied by reference TRBV30 and TRBJ2-7, is SQTIHQWPATLVQPVGSPLSLECTVEGTSNPNLYWYRQAAGRGLQLLFYSVGIGQISSEVPQNLSASRPQDRQFILSSKKLLLSDSGFYLCAWSWGPTYEQYFGPGTRLTVT.

The chain joins TRBV20-1 to TRBJ2-7; D is uncertain. This CDR3 comprises 11 residues. Germline CDR1 DFQATT, CDR2 SNEGSKA (reference sequence). The ends were cut back, 2 bases at V and 11 bases at J, with 13 bases in the middle. The CDR3 here is CSARSPLGEYF. CDR3 DNA: TGCAGTGCTAGAAGTCCCCTTGGGGAGTACTTC.

V and J are TRBV14 and TRBJ2-5; D uncertain. This CDR3 spans 12 amino acids. Trimming took off 2 bases at V and 5 bases at J, with 6 bases between the two ends. CDR1 SGHDN and CDR2 FVKESK come from the germline V gene. The CDR3 nucleotides are TGTGCCAGCAGCCAACTAGAGGAGACCCAGTACTTC. It yields the protein CASSQLEETQYF.

The chain employs TRBV28 and TRBJ1-2; D might be TRBD1 (6 bases). Looked up from germline, CDR1 is MDHEN and CDR2 is SYDVKM. Trimming removed 4 bases at V and 7 bases at J, with 13 bases between. The CDR3 contains 13 residues. Here the CDR3 reads CASSYGGFIGYTF. In DNA form, the CDR3 reads TGTGCCAGCAGTTACGGGGGCTTCATTGGCTACACCTTC.

The chain links TRBV19 to TRBJ2-1, with TRBD1 matching 9 bases. CDR3 length: 15 amino acids. Per germline, CDR1 LNHDA and CDR2 SQIVND (reference sequence). With 4 bases clipped from V and 3 bases from J, the junction kept 4 bases outside the gene matches. CDR3 DNA: TGTGCCAGTAGTACGAGACAGGGGGTCTACAATGAGCAGTTCTTC. The encoded protein is CASSTRQGVYNEQFF.

The genes are TRBV5-6 and TRBJ2-3; perhaps D is TRBD1 or TRBD2 (5 bases each). The CDR3 is 14 residues long. Germline CDR1 is SGHDT and CDR2 is YYEEEE. Trimming removed 4 bases at V and 8 bases at J, with 17 bases between. The DNA for the CDR3 is TGTGCCAGCAGCCCCAACAGGCCTGAGGGTACGCAGTATTTT. This translates into CASSPNRPEGTQYF.

CDR3 sequence reads: CASKGANTGELFF. For the CDR3, the DNA is TGTGCCAGTAAGGGAGCGAACACCGGGGAGCTGTTTTTT. The V and J genes are TRBV19 and TRBJ2-2, with a tentative D call TRBD2 (5 bases). Germline V gene lookup returns CDR1 LNHDA and CDR2 SQIVND (reference sequence). Trimming took off 7 bases at V and 0 bases at J, with 6 bases between the two ends. The CDR3 contains 13 residues.

The CDR3 sequence: CASSLAAGAGELFF. CDR3 nucleotide sequence: TGTGCCAGCAGCTTAGCGGCGGGGGCCGGGGAGCTGTTTTTT. The rearrangement uses TRBV7-9 and TRBJ2-2, with 7 positions matching TRBD2. Losses at the gene ends were 0 bases for V and 6 bases for J; bases not matched to a gene: 1. The germline CDR1 and CDR2 sequences are SEHNR and FQNEAQ (reference sequence). The CDR3 is 14 residues long. The complete variable domain, with remaining parts taken from reference TRBV7-9 and TRBJ2-2, reads DTGVSQNPRHKITKRGQNVTFRCDPISEHNRLYWYRQTLGQGPEFLTYFQNEAQLEKSRLLSDRFSAERPKGSFSTLEIQRTEQGDSAMYLCASSLAAGAGELFFGEGSRLTVL.

The chain has TRBV27 and TRBJ2-3; 9 bases agree with TRBD2. V was clipped by 6 bases and J by 0 bases; unmatched bases: 10. Per the germline V gene, CDR1 is MNHEY and CDR2 is SMNVEV (reference sequence). The CDR3 sequence is 17 residues long. The CDR3 region is CASSRGTSWVSTDTQYF. Here the CDR3 DNA reads TGTGCCAGCAGCCGCGGGACTAGCTGGGTTAGCACAGATACGCAGTATTTT.

The genes are TRBV2 and TRBJ2-5; 7 bases are a match to TRBD2. From germline, CDR1 is SNHLY and CDR2 FYNNEI. Unmatched junction bases numbered 5, after V lost 8 bases and J lost 2 bases. The CDR3 has 13 amino acids. DNA for the CDR3: TGTGCCAGCCTCTCGGGGGGTCAAGAGACCCAGTACTTC. It specifies CASLSGGQETQYF.

The V and J genes are TRBV9 and TRBJ2-1; D is uncertain. The CDR3 runs to 15 residues. Germline CDR1 reads SGDLS; CDR2 reads YYNGEE. The V end lost 2 bases, the J end lost 2 bases, and 11 bases lay between the germline ends. This CDR3 is CASSVGGTTYNEQFF. In nucleotides, the CDR3 is TGTGCCAGCAGCGTCGGCGGCACAACCTACAATGAGCAGTTCTTC.